Here is one T cell receptor beta chain with its context. These data originate in a study of technical replicates of blood from four donors. Clones were sequenced by immunoSEQ multiplex PCR, and TCRdb holds only the in-frame ones, with some missing. Among 75,000 to 95,000 clones listed, 90% to 95% were seen once. The CDR3 runs 14 residues. From germline, CDR1 is MNHNS and CDR2 SASEGT. V was cut by 0 bases and J by 3 bases, with 8 bases left in between. Source material: T cells isolated from PBMCs. The origin of this receptor is a human donor in good health. The rearrangement uses TRBV6-1 and TRBJ2-5, with no clear D. Written as DNA, the CDR3 is TGTGCCAGCAGTGAAGCGGGCAGGAAAGAGACCCAGTACTTC. Its protein product is CASSEAGRKETQYF.